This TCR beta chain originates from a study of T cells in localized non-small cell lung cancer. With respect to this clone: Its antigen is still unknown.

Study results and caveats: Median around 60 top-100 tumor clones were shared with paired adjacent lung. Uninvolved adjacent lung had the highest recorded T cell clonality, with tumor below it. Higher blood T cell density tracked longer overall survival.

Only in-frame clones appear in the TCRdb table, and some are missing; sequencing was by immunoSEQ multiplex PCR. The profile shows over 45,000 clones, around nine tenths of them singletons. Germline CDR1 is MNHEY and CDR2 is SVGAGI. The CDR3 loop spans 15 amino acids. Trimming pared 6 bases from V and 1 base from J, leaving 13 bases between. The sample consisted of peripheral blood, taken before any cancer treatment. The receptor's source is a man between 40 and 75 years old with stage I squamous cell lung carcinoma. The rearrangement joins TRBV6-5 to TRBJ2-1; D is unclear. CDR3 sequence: CASSQRAQSYNEQFF. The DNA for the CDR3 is TGTGCCAGCAGCCAACGGGCACAGTCCTACAATGAGCAGTTCTTC.